This is a list of T cell receptor beta chains from one sample in a study. Using its own MiXCR run on the 5' RACE reads, TCRdb lists one record per CDR3 protein. Among tens of thousands of distinct CDR3 sequences listed, approximately 25% were seen once. The material sequenced was tumor-infiltrating naive CD4+ T cells sorted from the breast tumor. These receptors all stem from a female donor with breast cancer. Each CDR3 is given with its conserved first and last residue. The order of the fields is D gene, clone size, V gene, CDR3 protein. A D gene is named only where the DNA matches it firmly. Clone size is not always given. Where it is, it says once, few, many or a class for expanded clones.

. | many | TRBV20-1 | CSAREGWRDHNYGYTF
TRBD1 | few | TRBV4-1 | CASSLRTGSSTDTQYF
. | . | TRBV5-1 | CASKGTANTGELFF
. | . | TRBV18 | CASSPPQGSVFSGANVLTF
. | many | TRBV29-1 | CSVEELANYGYTF
TRBD1 | . | TRBV10-3 | CAITGTGGGYTF
. | once | TRBV5-1 | CASRLQMLNTEAFF
TRBD2 | . | TRBV24-1 | CATSLTSGTSGRAKYNEQFF
. | many | TRBV7-2 | CASSLGPAGANVLTF
. | many | TRBV6-6 | CASSYSGWGNQPQHF
. | many | TRBV2 | CASSPLGGGNEQFF
. | . | TRBV25-1 | CASSNTARSGNTIYF
TRBD1 | many | TRBV7-8 | CASSMDRGGRNEQFF
. | many | TRBV20-1 | CSAHRQQETQYF
. | . | TRBV29-1 | CSVVGVGPPGEHGYTF
. | many | TRBV5-1 | CASSLRAAAYNEQFF
. | many | TRBV5-1 | CASSLSGSNYGYTF
TRBD1 | few | TRBV20-1 | CSASLGTGEETQYF
. | many | TRBV5-1 | CASSRPPSQGNEQFF
. | . | TRBV5-1 | CASSEVGGRNEQFF
. | few | TRBV7-8 | CASSLEAVTNYGYTF
. | many | TRBV7-8 | CASRKGNTEAFF
. | . | TRBV24-1 | CVTSDLTTDTQYF
. | . | TRBV6-6 | CASSSLDRGRETQYF
. | few | TRBV24-1 | CATSGGPETQYF
. | few | TRBV7-8 | CASSRGRAQETQYF
. | few | TRBV5-1 | CASSPDGDRGYTF
TRBD1 | . | TRBV7-2 | CASSYRQGPTDTQYF
. | few | TRBV20-1 | CSARDRVRGYGNQPQHF
TRBD2 | few | TRBV7-6 | CASSLGPSGSAETQYF
. | . | TRBV6-5 | CASSSWRHPYGYTF
TRBD2 | . | TRBV27 | CASTPLWPSGDSAYEQYF
TRBD2 | . | TRBV28 | CASSSDLGLAGEETQYF
TRBD1 | . | TRBV7-2 | CASSYHRGVGGELFF
. | many | TRBV29-1 | CSVDREPGANVLTF
. | many | TRBV6-5 | CASSRPDSPLHF
. | . | TRBV5-1 | CASSLSSWGGELFF
. | . | TRBV20-1 | CSARDYGDGTSPKGYTF
. | few | TRBV6-6 | CASTQRVTRGLETQYF
TRBD2 | few | TRBV7-9 | CASSFSGSYEQYF
TRBD1 | . | TRBV20-1 | CSARSPGQGRVYF
. | few | TRBV20-1 | CSATREGNYGYTF
. | . | TRBV4-1 | CASSPILRPRAGGNEQFF
TRBD2 | few | TRBV10-3 | CAISPQSGRGSYNEQFF
. | many | TRBV6-2/TRBV6-3 | CASSTPGQKPGYEQYF
. | . | TRBV20-1 | CSANLDGVEQYF
. | few | TRBV9 | CASSPSPHTDTQYF
. | few | TRBV20-1 | CSARAAGSYNEQFF
. | few | TRBV7-9 | CASSYVVTGELFF
. | . | TRBV28 | CASSPLGGWGMNTEAFF
. | few | TRBV9 | CASSVGTDNEKLFF
. | few | TRBV7-2 | CASSPTGGRTQYF
. | few | TRBV7-9 | CASSLGQGLAKNIQYF